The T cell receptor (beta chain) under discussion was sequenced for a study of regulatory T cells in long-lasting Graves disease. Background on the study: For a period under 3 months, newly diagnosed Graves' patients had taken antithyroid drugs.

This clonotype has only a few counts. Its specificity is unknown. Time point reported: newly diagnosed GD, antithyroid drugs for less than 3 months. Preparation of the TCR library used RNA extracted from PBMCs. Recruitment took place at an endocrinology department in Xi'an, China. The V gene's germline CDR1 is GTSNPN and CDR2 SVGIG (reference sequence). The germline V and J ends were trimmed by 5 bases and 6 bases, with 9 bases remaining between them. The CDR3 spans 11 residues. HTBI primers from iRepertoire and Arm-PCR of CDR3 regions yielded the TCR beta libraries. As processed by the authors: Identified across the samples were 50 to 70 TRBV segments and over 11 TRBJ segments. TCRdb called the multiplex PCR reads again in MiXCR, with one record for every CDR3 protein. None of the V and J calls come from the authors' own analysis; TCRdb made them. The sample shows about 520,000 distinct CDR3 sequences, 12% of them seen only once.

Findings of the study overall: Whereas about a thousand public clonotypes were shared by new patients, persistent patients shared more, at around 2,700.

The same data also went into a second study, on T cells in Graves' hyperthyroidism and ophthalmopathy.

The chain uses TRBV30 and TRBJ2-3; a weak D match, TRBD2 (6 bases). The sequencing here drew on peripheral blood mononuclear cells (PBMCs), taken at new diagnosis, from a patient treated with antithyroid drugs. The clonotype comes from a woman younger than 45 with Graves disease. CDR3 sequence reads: CAWARGDTQYF. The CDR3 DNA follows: TGTGCCTGGGCCCGGGGGGATACGCAGTATTTT.